The 5 T cell receptor beta chains in this list originate from one sample, sequenced in a study of blood T cell repertoires in COVID-19. Sequencing was performed with immunoSEQ multiplex PCR; in TCRdb, only in-frame clones are kept and a portion is missing. The data show more than 300,000 clones, 70% to 90% seen once. Sequencing input: PBMCs or T cells enriched from blood (not recorded which). All receptors derive from a man in his forties in a cohort exposed to, infected with or recovered from COVID-19 (not recorded which).

The rearrangement uses TRBV28 and TRBJ2-7; 12 bases are a match to TRBD1. This CDR3 is built from 17 residues. CDR1 MDHEN and CDR2 SYDVKM come from the germline V gene. J gave up 5 bases and V 6 bases, and 14 bases lay outside the gene matches. The CDR3 DNA reads TGTGCCAGCAGGAGAAGGGGACAGGGGGCTTCGGTTGACGAGCAGTACTTC. Translation gives CASRRRGQGASVDEQYF.

This chain uses TRBV14 with TRBJ2-3; 8 bases are shared with TRBD1. V was pared by 0 bases and J by 2 bases, with 13 bases of the junction left unmatched. The CDR3 has 19 residues. Germline CDR1 reads SGHDN; CDR2 reads FVKESK. This CDR3 reads CASSQDRYIDRGVTDTQYF. The CDR3 nucleotides read TGTGCCAGCAGCCAAGATCGGTACATAGACAGGGGCGTCACAGATACGCAGTATTTT.

This clone has only one observation. For the CDR3, the DNA is TGTGCCAGCAGCCAGTTTGGCGGGGGTTTGACAGATACGCAGTATTTT. As protein: CASSQFGGGLTDTQYF. The chain links TRBV5-4 to TRBJ2-3, with 7 bases matching TRBD2. Germline trimming cut 4 bases from V and 3 bases from J; bases unmatched to any gene: 11. CDR3 length: 16 residues. Germline lookup yields CDR1 SGHNT and CDR2 YYREEE (reference sequence).

The chain has TRBV2 and TRBJ2-7; TRBD1 aligns across 7 bases. CDR1 and CDR2 (germline): SNHLY, FYNNEI. The J segment lost 0 bases and the V segment lost 6 bases, leaving 5 bases of the junction unmatched. The CDR3 runs to 14 residues. The CDR3 DNA is TGTGCCAGCAGAGGACAGGTCGTCTCCTACGAGCAGTACTTC. It specifies CASRGQVVSYEQYF.

This rearrangement joins TRBV19 to TRBJ2-1; perhaps TRBD2 as D (6 bases). Germline V gene data show CDR1 as LNHDA and CDR2 as SQIVND (reference sequence). Trimming removed 6 bases at V and 0 bases at J, with 12 bases between. The CDR3 loop spans 15 amino acids. The CDR3 DNA reads TGTGCCAGTAGCTCGGGACTTCTCTCCTACAATGAGCAGTTCTTC. The encoded protein is CASSSGLLSYNEQFF.